Sequencing of this T cell receptor beta chain was carried out in a study of blood T cell repertoires in COVID-19 (TCRdb year 2020). For context, the study as a whole: Samples covering the acute and convalescent phases of COVID-19 were provided by collaborators in the United States, Italy and Spain. The prospective study material was composed of cDNA or gDNA derived from T cells, B-cell-depleted T cells, or PBMCs. Deeply sampled blood TCRbeta repertoires from subjects exposed to, actively infected with, or recovered from COVID-19 were included in the dataset. The repertoires were released in a freely available public database meant as a resource for research on the immune response to SARS-CoV-2. Samples were obtained from the ongoing ImmuneRACE study (first 160 participants) and from over 1,000 subjects provided by 6 global collaborators. Nearly every sample came with metadata listing a de-identified subject ID, COVID-19 status, age in years and sex. Where available, HLA class I and class II types were taken from metadata supplied by the sample provider and were not determined by assay-based typing. Overall results and qualifications from the work: How much clinical and demographic metadata was included differed by source and by participant, and the metadata was provided uncurated.

Participants in the prospective study were enrolled through a virtual design, were aged about 18 to 89 years, and lived in approximately 25 United States geographic areas. To assign participants to cohorts, the prospective study relied on clinical history that participants themselves reported in a screening survey and a study questionnaire. In the prospective study, whole blood, serum and a nasopharyngeal or oropharyngeal swab were collected from each participant by mobile phlebotomists. Additional blood draws and questionnaires over an approximately two-month period could optionally be provided by prospective study participants. Before DNA extraction, prospective study blood samples were shipped either frozen or at room temperature. The immunoSEQ Assay, a bias-controlled multiplex PCR, was used to amplify TCRbeta CDR3 regions from genomic DNA. Processing in the source paper ran as follows. Within the assay, amplification of reference gene primers was used to estimate how many nucleated cells each sample contained. To quantify the absolute abundance of each unique TCRbeta CDR3 rearrangement, sequence reads were collapsed and filtered. Productive Simpson clonality was computed per sample as the square root of Simpson's diversity index over productive rearrangements. TCRdb stores this immuneACCESS table with in-frame sequences only. Part of the clones is absent; in the studies checked, under half of the shortfall reflects unresolved V genes, and no reason is known for the rest. V and J calls and clone size come straight from that table; D and trimming were deduced from the DNA. The sample records around 220,000 clones, 87% of which are singletons. The ten largest clones represent about 6% of the sample.

Details on this clone: What antigen it recognizes has not been identified. Nothing much larger sits one base from this clone, and base qualities are not available.

Relative to germline, V is 2 bases shorter and J is 4 bases shorter, with 33 bases between their ends. Taken from the germline V gene, the CDR1 and CDR2 loops are ENHRY and SYGVKD. There are 21 amino acids in the CDR3, from cysteine to phenylalanine inclusive. The CDR3 DNA has 63 bases and is translated from base 1. This sequence originates from a woman aged 25 to 39 with acute COVID-19. Sequencing was done on a sample of PBMCs or T cells enriched from blood (not recorded which). The chain uses TRBV10-3 and TRBJ2-7; the D gene is perhaps TRBD1, from 5 matching bases. The CDR3 amino acid sequence is: CAISEIARPTETLQGRYEQYF. The DNA sequence is as follows: TGTGCCATCAGTGAGATCGCACGTCCGACAGAGACCCTTCAAGGAAGATACGAGCAGTACTTC.